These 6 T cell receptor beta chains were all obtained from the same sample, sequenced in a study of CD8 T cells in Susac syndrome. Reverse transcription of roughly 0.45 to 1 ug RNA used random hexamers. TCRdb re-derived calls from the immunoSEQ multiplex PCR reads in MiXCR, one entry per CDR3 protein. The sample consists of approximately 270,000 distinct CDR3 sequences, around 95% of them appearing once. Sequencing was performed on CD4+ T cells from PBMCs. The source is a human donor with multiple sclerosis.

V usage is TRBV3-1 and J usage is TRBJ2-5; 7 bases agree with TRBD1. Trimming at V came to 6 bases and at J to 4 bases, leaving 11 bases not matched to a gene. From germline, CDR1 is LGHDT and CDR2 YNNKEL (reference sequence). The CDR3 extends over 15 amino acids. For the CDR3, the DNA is TGTGCCAGCAGTTTGATAGGGGGCCTAGGAGAGACCCAGTACTTC. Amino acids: CASSLIGGLGETQYF.

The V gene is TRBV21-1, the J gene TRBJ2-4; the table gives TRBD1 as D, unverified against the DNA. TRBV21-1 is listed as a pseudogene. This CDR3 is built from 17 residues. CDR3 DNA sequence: TGTGCCAGCAGCAAAGCACCCACTGACAGGGTAAAAAACATTCAGTACTTC. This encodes CASSKAPTDRVKNIQYF.

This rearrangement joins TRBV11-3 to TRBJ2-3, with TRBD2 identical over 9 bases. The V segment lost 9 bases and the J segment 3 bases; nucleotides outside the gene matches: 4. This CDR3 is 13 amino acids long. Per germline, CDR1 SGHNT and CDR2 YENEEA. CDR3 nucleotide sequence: TGTGCCAGTCTGAGCGGGAGGACAGATACGCAGTATTTT. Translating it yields CASLSGRTDTQYF. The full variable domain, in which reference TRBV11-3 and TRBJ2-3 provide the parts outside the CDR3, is EAGVVQSPRYKIIEKKQPVAFWCNPISGHNTLYWYLQNLGQGPELLIRYENEEAVDDSQLPKDRFSAERLKGVDSTLKIQPAELGDSAVYLCASLSGRTDTQYFGPGTRLTVL.

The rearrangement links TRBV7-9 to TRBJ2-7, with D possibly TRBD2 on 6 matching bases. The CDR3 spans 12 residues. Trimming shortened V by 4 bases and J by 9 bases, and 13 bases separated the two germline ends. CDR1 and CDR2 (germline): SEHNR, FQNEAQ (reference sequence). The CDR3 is CASSSEEGGQYF. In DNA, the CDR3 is TGTGCCAGCAGCTCCGAAGAGGGAGGGCAGTACTTC. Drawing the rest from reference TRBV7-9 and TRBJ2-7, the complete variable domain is DTGVSQNPRHKITKRGQNVTFRCDPISEHNRLYWYRQTLGQGPEFLTYFQNEAQLEKSRLLSDRFSAERPKGSFSTLEIQRTEQGDSAMYLCASSSEEGGQYFGPGTRLTVT.

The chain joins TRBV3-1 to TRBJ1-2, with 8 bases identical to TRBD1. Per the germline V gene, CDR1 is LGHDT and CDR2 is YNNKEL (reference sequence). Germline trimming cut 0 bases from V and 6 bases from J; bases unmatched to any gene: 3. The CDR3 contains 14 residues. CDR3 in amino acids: CASSQDDRGNGYTF. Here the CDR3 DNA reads TGTGCCAGCAGCCAAGATGACAGGGGAAATGGCTACACCTTC.

For the CDR3, the DNA is TGTGCCAGCAGCCCCGTCGGAGGGACTCCTGGGGCCAACGTCCTGACTTTC. This gives the protein CASSPVGGTPGANVLTF. V gene TRBV3-1 combines with J gene TRBJ2-6; D is perhaps TRBD2 (6 bases). The V gene lost 4 bases and the J gene lost 2 bases, with 15 bases spanning the gap. CDR3 length equals 17 residues. Germline V gene lookup returns CDR1 LGHDT and CDR2 YNNKEL (reference sequence).